These 21 T cell receptor beta chains originate from one sample sequenced in a study of T-cell memory formation after mild COVID-19. TCRdb fed the 5' RACE reads into MiXCR, producing one record per CDR3 protein. The data contain almost 250,000 distinct CDR3 sequences, 15% to 17% of them singletons. The sequencing input was PBMCs or a T cell subset sorted from them (not recorded which). The receptors originated from an adult woman who had mild COVID-19 (a few samples of this study predate the infection). Cell type and time point are not known.

This clonotype was picked up many times. The chain recombines TRBV2 with TRBJ2-5, with D possibly matching TRBD2 (5 bases). V gave up 4 bases and J gave up 1 base, with 13 bases separating them. The CDR3 extends over 15 amino acids. Germline CDR1 is SNHLY and CDR2 is FYNNEI. CDR3 nucleotide sequence: TGTGCCAGCAGTGTGCTGGAAGGGAGCCAAGAGACCCAGTACTTC. Translating gives CASSVLEGSQETQYF.

The rearrangement joins TRBV20-1 to TRBJ2-3, with D perhaps TRBD2 (5 bases). Trimming pared 0 bases from V and 6 bases from J, leaving 10 bases between. The germline gives CDR1 DFQATT, CDR2 SNEGSKA (reference sequence). This CDR3 region has 13 residues. The CDR3 spells CSARDRLWDTQYF. The DNA of the CDR3 is TGCAGTGCTAGAGACCGACTATGGGATACGCAGTATTTT.

The chain employs TRBV20-1 and TRBJ2-5; TRBD1 matches 9 bases. The CDR3 length is 14 residues. V shed 3 bases and J 3 bases; nucleotides not matched to a gene: 5. CDR1 and CDR2 (germline): DFQATT, SNEGSKA (reference sequence). In DNA form, the CDR3 reads TGCAGTGCTAGGTGGGGACAGGGAAAAGAGACCCAGTACTTC. This translates into CSARWGQGKETQYF.

This clonotype showed up many times. V is TRBV5-1 and J is TRBJ2-5, with 8 bases identical to TRBD2. There are 15 residues in the CDR3. Germline CDR1 SGHRS, CDR2 YFSETQ. V was pared by 4 bases and J by 5 bases, with 10 bases of the junction left unmatched. The CDR3 coding sequence is TGCGCCAGCAGCCCGCTCGGGGGGGCCCGGGAGACCCAGTACTTC. This sequence encodes CASSPLGGARETQYF.

The chain combines TRBV5-5 with TRBJ2-7, with D perhaps matching TRBD2 (7 bases). The germline V gene has CDR1 SGHKS and CDR2 YYEKEE (reference sequence). Between the trimmed V and J ends, which lost 1 base and 5 bases, there was a span of 10 bases. The CDR3 consists of 13 residues. The CDR3: CASSLLGGDEQYF. The CDR3 DNA reads TGTGCCAGCAGCTTGCTAGGGGGGGACGAGCAGTACTTC. The variable domain in full, with the rest retrieved from reference TRBV5-5 and TRBJ2-7, is DAGVTQSPTHLIKTRGQQVTLRCSPISGHKSVSWYQQVLGQGPQFIFQYYEKEERGRGNFPDRFSARQFPNYSSELNVNALLLGDSALYLCASSLLGGDEQYFGPGTRLTVT.

Many counts were recorded for this clonotype. This chain joins TRBV20-1 and TRBJ2-1; either TRBD1 or TRBD2 may supply D (5 bases each). Germline V gene data show CDR1 as DFQATT and CDR2 as SNEGSKA (reference sequence). This CDR3 is 13 amino acids long. The CDR3 loop is CRPGTELYNEQFF. CDR3 coding DNA: TGCAGGCCCGGGACGGAACTGTACAATGAGCAGTTCTTC.

There are a few counts of this clonotype. J is TRBJ1-2 and V is TRBV11-2; TRBD1 matches 7 bases. The germline gives CDR1 SGHAT, CDR2 FQNNGV. This CDR3 is 16 amino acids long. Trimming removed 5 bases from V and 4 bases from J; junction bases left unmatched: 13. CDR3 loop: CASSPLRGTASYGYTF. CDR3 coding DNA: TGTGCCAGCAGCCCCTTGAGGGGGACAGCTAGCTATGGCTACACCTTC.

This clonotype was seen a handful of times. The rearrangement uses TRBV7-6 and TRBJ2-2; D remains unclear. Deletions cut 7 bases from V and 6 bases from J, with 12 bases between. From germline, CDR1 is SGHVS and CDR2 FNYEAQ. This CDR3 contains 13 residues. CDR3: CASTSAKAGELFF. The CDR3 coding sequence is TGTGCCAGCACCTCGGCGAAGGCCGGGGAGCTGTTTTTT.

This clonotype occurred a few times. The chain joins TRBV12-3 or TRBV12-4 to TRBJ2-7; D is perhaps TRBD1 or TRBD2 (5 bases each). This CDR3 spans 15 amino acids. V lost 1 base and J lost 3, with 13 bases in between. The CDR3 reads CASSLGGVSHYEQYF. CDR3 DNA: TGTGCCAGCAGTTTAGGAGGGGTCTCTCACTACGAGCAGTACTTC.

This clonotype was seen a handful of times. This sequence joins TRBV18 and TRBJ2-5, with TRBD1 identical over 11 bases. V gave up 3 bases and J gave up 2 bases; unmatched junction bases: 2. From germline, CDR1 is KGHSH and CDR2 LQKENI. The CDR3 extends over 15 amino acids. The CDR3: CASSPRDRGQETQYF. The DNA of the CDR3 is TGTGCCAGCTCACCCCGGGACAGGGGGCAAGAGACCCAGTACTTC.

The chain recombines TRBV27 with TRBJ2-3; no clear D gene. The CDR3 spans 12 residues. Germline V gives CDR1 MNHEY, CDR2 SMNVEV (reference sequence). The V end was cut by 2 bases, the J end by 9 bases, with 9 bases between. The CDR3 nucleotides read TGTGCCAGCAGTTTACCCCGGAAGACGCAGTATTTT. Its translation: CASSLPRKTQYF.

The chain links TRBV18 to TRBJ1-1; unclear D gene. The ends were cut back, 1 base at V and 0 bases at J, with 18 bases in the middle. CDR3 length: 18 amino acids. CDR1 and CDR2 (germline): KGHSH, LQKENI. CDR3 DNA sequence: TGTGCCAGCTCACCACTTCGATCCAGCCCCATGATGAACACTGAAGCTTTCTTT. This encodes CASSPLRSSPMMNTEAFF.

This chain uses TRBV3-1 with TRBJ1-1; D gene uncertain. The CDR3 runs 15 residues. V was trimmed by 1 base and J by 4 bases, leaving 13 bases between them. CDR1 is LGHDT and CDR2 is YNNKEL in the germline V gene (reference sequence). As DNA, the CDR3 is TGTGCCAGCAGCCAAGCGCAGATCGGGAGCACTGAAGCTTTCTTT. This codes for CASSQAQIGSTEAFF. Based on the CDR3 plus reference TRBV3-1 and TRBJ1-1, the full variable domain is DTAVSQTPKYLVTQMGNDKSIKCEQNLGHDTMYWYKQDSKKFLKIMFSYNNKELIINETVPNRFSPKSPDKAHLNLHINSLELGDSAVYFCASSQAQIGSTEAFFGQGTRLTVV.

In its sample, this clonotype was seen a few times. This CDR3 is CASSLAESSGSAIDNEQFF. CDR3 in DNA: TGTGCCAGCAGCTTAGCGGAGTCTAGCGGGAGTGCCATAGACAATGAGCAGTTCTTC. This rearrangement joins TRBV7-9 to TRBJ2-1; 10 nucleotides line up with TRBD2. The CDR3 consists of 19 residues. Germline assignment: CDR1 SEHNR and CDR2 FQNEAQ (reference sequence). V was clipped by 0 bases and J by 5 bases; unmatched bases: 13.

This clonotype was seen many times. This chain uses TRBV7-9 with TRBJ2-5; D is tentatively TRBD1 or TRBD2 (6 bases each). Germline values: CDR1 SEHNR, CDR2 FQNEAQ (reference sequence). The CDR3 loop spans 16 amino acids. The V gene lost 7 bases and the J gene lost 2 bases, with 20 bases spanning the gap. The CDR3 DNA reads TGTGCCAGCACGCCGGGGGTTGGGGACACACAAGAGACCCAGTACTTC. Translating it yields CASTPGVGDTQETQYF.

The gene calls are TRBV7-9 and TRBJ2-3; TRBD2 is a possible D gene (5 bases). V was pared by 5 bases and J by 0 bases, with 12 bases between. Germline-derived CDR1 and CDR2 are SEHNR and FQNEAQ (reference sequence). This CDR3 region has 15 residues. The CDR3 loop is CASSDSGLSTDTQYF. In DNA, the CDR3 is TGTGCCAGCAGCGACTCCGGACTCAGCACAGATACGCAGTATTTT.

The chain has TRBV3-1 and TRBJ2-7; possibly TRBD1 for D (5 bases). The CDR3 totals 13 residues. Germline CDR1 is LGHDT and CDR2 is YNNKEL (reference sequence). Between the trimmed V and J ends, which lost 3 bases and 5 bases, there was a span of 11 bases. The CDR3 loop is CASSQGPWDEQYF. As DNA, the CDR3 is TGTGCCAGCAGCCAGGGGCCTTGGGACGAGCAGTACTTC.

This clonotype has only a few counts. The chain employs TRBV6-2 or TRBV6-3 and TRBJ2-5, with 9 positions matching TRBD2. Germline V gives CDR1 MNHEY, CDR2 SVGEGT. V lost 3 bases, J lost 8 bases, and 7 bases stayed unmatched. This CDR3 region has 14 residues. The CDR3 is CASSYARLAETQYF. The CDR3 bases are TGTGCCAGCAGTTATGCAAGACTAGCGGAAACCCAGTACTTC.

This clonotype was recorded a few times. V and J are TRBV5-1 and TRBJ2-3; 11 bases map to TRBD2. The CDR3 totals 17 residues. The V gene's germline CDR1 is SGHRS and CDR2 YFSETQ. V dropped 0 bases and J dropped 1; count of bases not matched to a gene: 4. For the CDR3, the DNA is TGCGCCAGCAGCTTGGCCCTGACTAGCGGGGGCACAGATACGCAGTATTTT. Residues: CASSLALTSGGTDTQYF.

This clonotype was counted only a few times. The chain couples TRBV11-2 to TRBJ1-2; maybe TRBD1 (6 bases). V was cut by 1 base and J by 3 bases, with 12 bases left in between. Germline CDR1 SGHAT, CDR2 FQNNGV. There are 15 residues in the CDR3. CDR3 DNA: TGTGCCAGCAGCTTAGCCCCGAACAGGGACTATGGCTACACCTTC. It codes for CASSLAPNRDYGYTF.

This clonotype was observed a handful of times. The chain links TRBV5-5 to TRBJ2-7; 10 nucleotides agree with TRBD1. The CDR3 runs 16 residues. V trimming: 4 bases; J trimming: 5 bases; junction bases outside the gene matches: 12. The V gene's germline CDR1 is SGHKS and CDR2 YYEKEE (reference sequence). The CDR3 DNA follows: TGTGCCAGCAGCCCCACAGCCGGGACAGGGGCCCACGAGCAGTACTTC. This encodes CASSPTAGTGAHEQYF.